Given below is one T cell receptor (beta chain) in context. Its antigen is still unknown. The TEMRA cells underwent FACS enrichment, while the CD8+ and CD4+ T cells underwent negative isolation. V was cut by 6 bases and J by 10 bases, with 15 bases left in between. CDR3 length: 12 amino acids. The germline V gene encodes CDR1 MGHRA and CDR2 YSYEKL. Random hexamers served to reverse transcribe about 0.5 to 1 ug RNA. Amplification of TCR beta CDR3 by immunoSEQ multiplex PCR spanned 54 Vbeta and 13 Jbeta. TCRdb re-derived calls from the immunoSEQ multiplex PCR reads in MiXCR, one entry per CDR3 protein. The sample holds about 300,000 distinct CDR3 sequences, 70% to 90% seen once. The sample comes from a study of CD8 T cells in Susac syndrome. Findings of the study overall: As the study acknowledged, the number of individuals in its TCR sequencing and HLA analysis was relatively small.

The chain has TRBV4-1 and TRBJ1-1; D might be TRBD1 (5 bases). The clonotype comes from a human donor with multiple sclerosis. The sample taken for sequencing was CD8+ T cells from PBMCs. CDR3 sequence (DNA): TGCGCCAGCAGTCCGCCTGGGGGAGGAGCTTTCTTT. Translation gives CASSPPGGGAFF.